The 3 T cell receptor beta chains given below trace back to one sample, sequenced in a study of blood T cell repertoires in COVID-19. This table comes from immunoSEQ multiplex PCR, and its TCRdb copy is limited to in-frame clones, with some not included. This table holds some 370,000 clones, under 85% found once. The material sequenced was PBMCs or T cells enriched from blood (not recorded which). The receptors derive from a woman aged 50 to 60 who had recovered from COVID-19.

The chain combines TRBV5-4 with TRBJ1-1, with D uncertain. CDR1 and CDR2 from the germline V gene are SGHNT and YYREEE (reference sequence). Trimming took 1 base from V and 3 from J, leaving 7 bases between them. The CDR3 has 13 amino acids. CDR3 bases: TGTGCCAGCAGCTTGCCGGTGGACACTGAAGCTTTCTTT. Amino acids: CASSLPVDTEAFF.

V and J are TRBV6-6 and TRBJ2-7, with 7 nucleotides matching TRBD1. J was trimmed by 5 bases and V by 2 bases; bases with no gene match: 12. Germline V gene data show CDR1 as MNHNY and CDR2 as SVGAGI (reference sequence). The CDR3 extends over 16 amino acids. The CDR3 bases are TGTGCCAGCAGTTACGATGACGTTAGAGGGGGCAACGAGCAGTACTTC. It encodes CASSYDDVRGGNEQYF.

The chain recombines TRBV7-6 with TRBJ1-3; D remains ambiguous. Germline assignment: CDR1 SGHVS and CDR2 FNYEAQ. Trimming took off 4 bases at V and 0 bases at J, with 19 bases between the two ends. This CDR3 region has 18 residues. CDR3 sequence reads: CASSSSHKGAISGNTIYF. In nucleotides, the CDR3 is TGTGCCAGCAGCTCCTCCCATAAGGGAGCGATCTCTGGAAACACCATATATTTT.